What follows are 7 T cell receptor beta chains derived from one specimen sequenced in a study of T cells after yellow fever vaccination. MiXCR was run by TCRdb on the 5' RACE reads, yielding one entry per CDR3 protein. This repertoire shows 200,000 to 300,000 distinct CDR3 sequences, over 10% found once; its top ten account for around 0.55%. The sequencing used CD4+ T cells sorted from PBMCs, collected 45 days after the yellow fever booster vaccination. Source of these receptors: a man aged 30 to 39 who received the YFV17D yellow fever vaccine.

The V gene is TRBV9, the J gene TRBJ2-3, with 7 positions matching TRBD1. CDR1 and CDR2 (germline): SGDLS, YYNGEE. This CDR3 has 14 residues. V shed 4 bases and J 3 bases; nucleotides not matched to a gene: 5. Here the CDR3 reads CASSTKTGTDTQYF. The CDR3 nucleotides are TGTGCCAGCAGCACCAAGACAGGGACAGATACGCAGTATTTT. Filled out from reference TRBV9 and TRBJ2-3, the complete variable domain reads DSGVTQTPKHLITATGQRVTLRCSPRSGDLSVYWYQQSLDQGLQFLIQYYNGEERAKGNILERFSAQQFPDLHSELNLSSLELGDSALYFCASSTKTGTDTQYFGPGTRLTVL.

This chain joins TRBV7-9 and TRBJ2-1; 8 positions match TRBD2. The junction had 6 bases not matched to a gene; V was cut back by 5 bases and J by 6 bases. This CDR3 has 14 residues. Germline loops: CDR1 SEHNR, CDR2 FQNEAQ (reference sequence). The CDR3 spells CASSPKTSGNEQFF. The CDR3, as DNA: TGTGCCAGCAGCCCAAAAACTAGCGGCAATGAGCAGTTCTTC.

The CDR3 DNA follows: TGCAGTGCTAGAGATGCTAGCGGATCCGGGGAGCTGTTTTTT. This translates into CSARDASGSGELFF. J is TRBJ2-2 and V is TRBV20-1; 7 nucleotides agree with TRBD2. V lost 0 bases and J lost 6; bases outside the gene matches: 4. Germline V lookup: CDR1 DFQATT, CDR2 SNEGSKA (reference sequence). CDR3 length: 14 amino acids.

The genes are TRBV4-3 and TRBJ2-3, with 7 bases that match TRBD2. Germline loops: CDR1 LGHNA, CDR2 YSLEER. The CDR3 runs 16 residues. Germline trimming cut 1 base from V and 5 bases from J; bases unmatched to any gene: 9. CDR3 sequence (DNA): TGCGCCAGCAGCCAAGTGGGCAGCGGACTAGAAGATACGCAGTATTTT. It translates to CASSQVGSGLEDTQYF.

Only a few counts were recorded for this clonotype. The chain is built from TRBV10-3 and TRBJ2-3; a possible D gene is TRBD1 (6 bases). CDR3 size: 17 residues. From germline, CDR1 is ENHRY and CDR2 SYGVKD. V was trimmed by 0 bases and J by 3 bases, leaving 16 bases between them. Here the CDR3 reads CAISESVGAGFTDTQYF. The CDR3 DNA follows: TGTGCCATCAGTGAGTCTGTGGGGGCCGGTTTTACAGATACGCAGTATTTT.

CDR3 region: CASSVSSGSGYEQYF. The CDR3 DNA is TGTGCCAGCAGCGTTTCTAGCGGGAGTGGGTACGAGCAGTACTTC. The chain carries TRBV9 and TRBJ2-7; 10 bases are a match to TRBD2. Germline V CDR1 and CDR2: SGDLS, YYNGEE. The V and J ends lost 2 bases and 4 bases, in that order; junction bases with no gene match: 6. This CDR3 region has 15 residues.

A note on this clonotype: Compared with germline, one end of the junction differs, possibly owing to a read error. The chain employs TRBV12-3 or TRBV12-4 and TRBJ2-1, with TRBD2 identical over 7 bases. This CDR3 is 19 amino acids long. The CDR3 nucleotides read TGTACCAGCAGTTTATCAATATACGGACCGGGCGGGGGATACAATGAGCAGTTCTTC. This sequence encodes CTSSLSIYGPGGGYNEQFF.